This T cell receptor beta chain derives from a study of blood T cell repertoires in COVID-19. V was trimmed by 5 bases and J by 5 bases, leaving 21 bases between them. Germline values: CDR1 SEHNR, CDR2 FQNEAQ (reference sequence). The CDR3 runs 16 residues. The protocol was immunoSEQ multiplex PCR, while the TCRdb copy is restricted to in-frame clones and leaves out a portion. The sample lists over 100,000 clones; roughly four fifths were seen once. The clonotype was recovered from a man aged 65 to 85 with acute or convalescent COVID-19. The material sequenced was peripheral blood. The chain is built from TRBV7-9 and TRBJ1-1; D possibly corresponds to TRBD1 (6 bases). The CDR3 region has the DNA TGTGCCAGCAGCCCCAAGGGGCAGGGGAGAGGGACTGAAGCTTTCTTT. It specifies CASSPKGQGRGTEAFF.